These 27 T cell receptor beta chains were sequenced from one sample in a study of cytomegalovirus exposure and HLA in healthy donors. The study ran its PCR with 60 Vbeta and 13 Jbeta primers. Profiling relied on immunoSEQ multiplex PCR, and the TCRdb table lists in-frame clones only, not all of them. The repertoire consists of about 120,000 clones, with about three quarters occurring once and the leading ten covering around 2.7%. Sequenced material: PBMCs. These receptors were taken from a woman aged 40 to 50 in good health and CMV-seropositive.

Remarks on this clone: The germline gene is not matched at one end of the junction; a read error may be the cause. The chain recombines TRBV6-1 with TRBJ1-2, with 7 bases identical to TRBD1. CDR3 length equals 13 residues. CDR1 and CDR2 from the germline V gene are MNHNS and SASEGT. The CDR3 region is CASSEDRAYGYTF. DNA of the CDR3: TGTGCCAGCAGCGAAGACAGGGCCTATGGCTACACCTTC.

This chain uses TRBV16 with TRBJ1-2; no firm D call. The CDR3 extends over 14 amino acids. The V end lost 0 bases, the J end lost 8 bases, and 13 bases lay between the germline ends. CDR1 KGHSY and CDR2 FQNENV come from the germline V gene. CDR3: CASSQSSVPRGYTF. The CDR3 nucleotides read TGTGCCAGCAGCCAATCGAGTGTCCCTCGGGGCTACACCTTC.

The CDR3 reads CASSQARASQPQHF. For the CDR3, the DNA is TGCGCCAGCAGCCAAGCCAGGGCCAGTCAGCCCCAGCATTTT. The J gene is TRBJ1-5, the V gene TRBV4-1; possibly TRBD1 for D (5 bases). CDR1 and CDR2 from the germline V gene are MGHRA and YSYEKL. V was pared by 1 base and J by 6 bases, with 10 bases between. This CDR3 region has 14 residues.

To note about this clone: Germline is not matched at one junction end, which may reflect a read error. This chain joins TRBV7-7 and TRBJ2-3; 9 bases agree with TRBD2. This CDR3 contains 14 residues. Germline CDR1 is SSHAT and CDR2 is FNYEAQ (reference sequence). The CDR3 loop reads CASSQSGGSDTQYF. The CDR3 nucleotides are TGTGCTAGCAGCCAAAGCGGGGGGTCTGATACGCAGTATTTT.

The CDR3 loop is CASSPRTGAKRNTEAFF. The CDR3 bases are TGTGCCAGCAGCCCGCGGACAGGGGCTAAAAGGAACACTGAAGCTTTCTTT. The rearrangement uses TRBV11-2 and TRBJ1-1; 9 nucleotides agree with TRBD1. In germline, CDR1 is SGHAT, CDR2 FQNNGV. V dropped 5 bases and J dropped 1; count of bases not matched to a gene: 11. The CDR3 length is 17 residues.

V usage is TRBV30 and J usage is TRBJ2-1, with TRBD2 matching 15 bases. V shed 2 bases, J shed 6 bases, and the junction held 5 bases outside the gene matches. This CDR3 is built from 16 residues. Germline assignment: CDR1 GTSNPN and CDR2 SVGIG (reference sequence). CDR3 in amino acids: CAWSRGLAGGANEQFF. CDR3 DNA sequence: TGTGCCTGGAGTAGAGGACTAGCGGGAGGGGCCAATGAGCAGTTCTTC.

The chain combines TRBV7-8 with TRBJ1-2, with TRBD1 identical over 8 bases. CDR1 is SGHVS, CDR2 FQNEAQ, per germline. The J segment lost 6 bases and the V segment lost 6 bases, leaving 9 bases of the junction unmatched. CDR3 length: 14 amino acids. In nucleotides, the CDR3 is TGTGCCAGCAGTATAAGGGCAGGGGGCGATGGCTACACCTTC. It encodes CASSIRAGGDGYTF.

This chain links TRBV25-1 with TRBJ2-1, with TRBD2 identical over 10 bases. Looked up from germline, CDR1 is MGHDK and CDR2 is SYGVNS. The CDR3 has 15 residues. The trim removed 3 bases at V and 9 bases at J, leaving 8 bases unmatched. The CDR3 protein is CASSDLSGGLTEQFF. The CDR3 coding sequence is TGTGCCAGCAGTGATCTTAGCGGGGGGTTGACTGAGCAGTTCTTC.

This clone was detected only once. The chain carries TRBV7-3 and TRBJ2-5, with a weak D call TRBD1 (5 bases). Germline CDR1 is SGHTA and CDR2 is FQGTGA. The ends were cut back, 0 bases at V and 5 bases at J, with 10 bases in the middle. The CDR3 consists of 14 residues. As DNA, the CDR3 is TGTGCCAGCAGCTTAACAGGGGCCGAGGAGACCCAGTACTTC. Its translation: CASSLTGAEETQYF.

The V call is TRBV21-1, the J call TRBJ1-1. TRBV21-1 is a known pseudogene. This CDR3 contains 15 residues. The CDR3, as DNA: TGTGCCAGCAGCAATCCCAAACTCATGAACACTGAAGCTTTCTTT. Its translation is CASSNPKLMNTEAFF.

The V call is TRBV19, the J call TRBJ1-2; maybe TRBD1 (6 bases). The V and J ends lost 5 bases and 5 bases respectively, with 24 bases between them. Germline CDR1 is LNHDA and CDR2 is SQIVND (reference sequence). The CDR3 has 17 amino acids. CDR3 amino acids: CASSGSGGTPLGYGYTF. CDR3 DNA: TGTGCCAGTAGTGGATCCGGGGGGACACCATTGGGTTATGGCTACACCTTC.

This clone showed up just once. J is TRBJ2-5 and V is TRBV29-1; D is ambiguous. The CDR3 runs 14 residues. Trimming cost V 4 bases and J 7 bases, with 19 bases left between them. CDR1 SQVTM and CDR2 ANQGSEA come from the germline V gene. The CDR3 is CSVGPSSSKGTQYF. DNA for the CDR3: TGCAGCGTTGGCCCCTCTAGTTCCAAAGGGACCCAGTACTTC.

The rearrangement links TRBV2 to TRBJ1-6, with a weak D call TRBD1 (5 bases). The CDR3 totals 15 residues. Germline V gives CDR1 SNHLY, CDR2 FYNNEI. V lost 1 base and J lost 7, with 11 bases in between. CDR3 in DNA: TGTGCCAGCAGTGAAGGGGGGAGGGGAAATTCACCCCTCCACTTT. Translated, it gives CASSEGGRGNSPLHF.

This chain uses TRBV7-3 with TRBJ2-3, with D perhaps matching TRBD2 (6 bases). The CDR3 covers 14 residues. The ends were cut back, 5 bases at V and 0 bases at J, with 9 bases in the middle. Germline CDR1 SGHTA, CDR2 FQGTGA. This CDR3 reads CASSPGTSTDTQYF. The CDR3 DNA reads as TGTGCCAGCAGCCCAGGGACTAGCACAGATACGCAGTATTTT.

The V and J genes are TRBV29-1 and TRBJ1-2, with TRBD1 matching over 10 bases. V trimming: 6 bases; J trimming: 8 bases; junction bases outside the gene matches: 9. Per germline, CDR1 SQVTM and CDR2 ANQGSEA. This CDR3 is built from 13 residues. DNA for the CDR3: TGCAGCGTGCCGGGGACAGGGGACTCCGGCTACACCTTC. The encoded protein is CSVPGTGDSGYTF.

This clone was seen once. This chain connects TRBV30 to TRBJ1-5; TRBD1 is a possible D gene (6 bases). The germline V gene encodes CDR1 GTSNPN and CDR2 SVGIG (reference sequence). V was cut by 2 bases and J by 7 bases, with 12 bases left in between. The CDR3 totals 13 residues. The CDR3 DNA reads as TGTGCCTGGAGTACTTCAGGGGACCAGCCCCAGCATTTT. Translating gives CAWSTSGDQPQHF.

This chain joins TRBV7-6 and TRBJ2-7; tentative D call: TRBD1 (6 bases). Germline V CDR1 and CDR2: SGHVS, FNYEAQ. Deletions cut 1 base from V and 6 bases from J, with 19 bases between. The CDR3 runs to 16 residues. CDR3 in amino acids: CASSLVGGVGGGEQYF. The CDR3 DNA reads TGTGCCAGCAGCTTAGTCGGCGGTGTTGGGGGCGGCGAGCAGTACTTC.

V is TRBV7-2 and J is TRBJ2-7; 9 bases are a match to TRBD1. V gave up 5 bases and J gave up 3 bases; unmatched junction bases: 8. The length of the CDR3 is 15 residues. CDR1 and CDR2 from the germline V gene are SGHTA and FQGNSA. In DNA, the CDR3 is TGTGCCAGCAGCCCTGCCGGGACAGGGTACTACGAGCAGTACTTC. Amino acid sequence: CASSPAGTGYYEQYF.

This clone showed up just a few times. V and J are TRBV15 and TRBJ1-5; possibly TRBD1 for D (5 bases). Deletions cut 1 base from V and 6 bases from J, with 7 bases between. This CDR3 has 13 residues. Germline V gene sequence: CDR1 LNHNV, CDR2 YYDKDF (reference sequence). CDR3 sequence (DNA): TGTGCCACCAGCAGAGCCCAGGGTCAGCCCCAGCATTTT. Translating gives CATSRAQGQPQHF.

The chain employs TRBV7-9 and TRBJ2-7; weak D call: TRBD1 (6 bases). Germline V gene sequence: CDR1 SEHNR, CDR2 FQNEAQ (reference sequence). Trimming removed 5 bases from V and 0 bases from J, with 20 bases in between. The CDR3 is made up of 17 amino acids. CDR3 loop: CASSPEAGRGSSYEQYF. The CDR3 bases are TGTGCCAGCAGCCCAGAGGCGGGCAGGGGAAGCTCCTACGAGCAGTACTTC.

The chain couples TRBV7-2 to TRBJ1-4, with D unresolved. Germline CDR1 reads SGHTA; CDR2 reads FQGNSA. The CDR3 is 16 amino acids. The V end lost 2 bases, the J end lost 0 bases, and 10 bases lay between the germline ends. CDR3 sequence (DNA): TGTGCCAGCAGCTTAAATCCCCTTGCAACTAATGAAAAACTGTTTTTT. Encoded protein: CASSLNPLATNEKLFF.

This chain joins TRBV6-1 and TRBJ1-6; D uncertain. The germline V and J ends were trimmed by 2 bases and 1 base, with 33 bases remaining between them. The CDR3 contains 24 residues. Per germline, CDR1 MNHNS and CDR2 SASEGT. This CDR3 reads CASSEQDAGLAGKVAWSYNSPLHF. The CDR3, as DNA: TGTGCCAGCAGTGAACAGGACGCTGGTCTAGCAGGTAAGGTTGCGTGGTCCTATAATTCACCCCTCCACTTT.

This chain connects TRBV4-2 to TRBJ2-7; 10 bases agree with TRBD2. This CDR3 has 16 residues. V was pared by 0 bases and J by 1 base, with 3 bases of the junction left unmatched. From germline, CDR1 is LGHNA and CDR2 YNFKEQ. The CDR3 loop is CASSQEVSGGSYEQYF. In DNA, the CDR3 is TGTGCCAGCAGCCAAGAGGTTAGCGGGGGGTCCTACGAGCAGTACTTC.

The V gene is TRBV15, the J gene TRBJ2-5, with a possible D match to TRBD2 (6 bases). The CDR3 contains 15 residues. V was cut by 0 bases and J by 4 bases, with 12 bases left in between. The germline gives CDR1 LNHNV, CDR2 YYDKDF (reference sequence). The CDR3 DNA is TGTGCCACCAGCAGAGATCAGGAGGGGACAGAGACCCAGTACTTC. This codes for CATSRDQEGTETQYF.

The rearrangement uses TRBV6-1 and TRBJ2-1; 9 nucleotides align to TRBD1. V lost 7 bases, J lost 8 bases, and 6 bases stayed unmatched. This CDR3 has 13 residues. Germline lookup yields CDR1 MNHNS and CDR2 SASEGT. The CDR3 sequence: CASTRDRADEQFF. CDR3 nucleotides: TGTGCCAGCACACGGGACAGGGCGGATGAGCAGTTCTTC.

This chain uses TRBV5-6 with TRBJ1-4; possible D gene TRBD1, 5 bases. This CDR3 region has 15 residues. Trimming left V 4 bases short and J 8 bases short, with 18 bases between. Germline CDR1 is SGHDT and CDR2 is YYEEEE. CDR3 bases: TGTGCCAGCAGCCCAAACGTCGCAGGGCGGGAAAAACTGTTTTTT. Residues: CASSPNVAGREKLFF.

The chain has TRBV9 and TRBJ2-3; D unresolved. V was cut by 2 bases and J by 5 bases, with 9 bases left in between. Germline assignment: CDR1 SGDLS and CDR2 YYNGEE. The length of the CDR3 is 13 residues. In DNA form, the CDR3 reads TGTGCCAGCAGCGTGGAGAGTCTAGATACGCAGTATTTT. As protein: CASSVESLDTQYF.